This T cell receptor beta chain is from a study of identical twins. Study-level points and caveats: An excess of low generation probability was shown by twin-shared out-of-frame alpha sequences.

TCRdb redid the calling of the 5' RACE reads with MiXCR, one entry per CDR3 protein. The profile covers some 210,000 distinct CDR3 sequences, with approximately 15% appearing a single time and over 35% taken by the ten largest. The CDR3 length is 21 residues. V lost 0 bases and J 5 bases, leaving 29 bases between the germline ends. Germline CDR1 is MNHEY and CDR2 is SVGEGT. Notes on this clonotype: Its antigen is unidentified.

Another study also made use of these data, one on T cells expressing NK-cell markers. That report notes: Sequenced donors, eight in total, included seven who were HCMV-seropositive and one who was seronegative. The share of CD8+ T cells held by dominant NKG2C+ clonotypes was about 1.0-7.5% in 5 or 6 donors. Several donors showed these clonotypes also leading the CD3+CD56-NKG2C+ fraction.

The sequenced sample was CD8+ T cells sorted from blood. The sequence came from a woman aged 18-29 years in good health. The V call is TRBV6-2 or TRBV6-3, the J call TRBJ2-1; D unresolved. CDR3 nucleotide sequence: TGTGCCAGCAGTTACTCGAAGTCTGCCTATGGCCTATCCCGTAGTAACAATGAGCAGTTCTTC. It translates to CASSYSKSAYGLSRSNNEQFF.